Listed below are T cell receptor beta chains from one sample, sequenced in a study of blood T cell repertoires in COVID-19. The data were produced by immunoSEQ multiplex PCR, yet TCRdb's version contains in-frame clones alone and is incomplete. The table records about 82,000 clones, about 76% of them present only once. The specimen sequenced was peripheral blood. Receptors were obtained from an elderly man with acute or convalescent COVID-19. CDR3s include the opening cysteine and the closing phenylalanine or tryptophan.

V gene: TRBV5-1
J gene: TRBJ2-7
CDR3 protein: CASSLTPGSEKEQYF

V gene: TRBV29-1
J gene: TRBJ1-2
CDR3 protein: CSVEFGAGYTF

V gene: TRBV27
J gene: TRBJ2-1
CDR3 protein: CASSARPGNEQFF

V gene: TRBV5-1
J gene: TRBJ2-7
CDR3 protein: CASSLGDDYEQYF

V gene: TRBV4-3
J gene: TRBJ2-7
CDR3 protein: CASSQDLAHYEQYF

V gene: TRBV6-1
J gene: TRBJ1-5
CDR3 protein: CASSERGDTGNQPQHF

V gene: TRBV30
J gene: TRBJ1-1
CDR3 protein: CAWSVRWRTAEAFF

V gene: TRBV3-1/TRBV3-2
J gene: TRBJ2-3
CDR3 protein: CASSQGLAGTVTQYF

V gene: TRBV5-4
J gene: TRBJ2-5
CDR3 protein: CASSSTGQGRTQYF

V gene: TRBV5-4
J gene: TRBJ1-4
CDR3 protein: CASSPDSRANEKLFF

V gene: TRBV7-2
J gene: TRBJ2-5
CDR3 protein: CASSLRGAGGVGETQYF

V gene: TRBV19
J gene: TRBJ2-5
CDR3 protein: CASSVRDYGETQYF

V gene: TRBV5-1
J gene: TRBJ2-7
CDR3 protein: CASSPQGSYEQYF

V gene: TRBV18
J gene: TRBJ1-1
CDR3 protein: CASSPQGTEAFF

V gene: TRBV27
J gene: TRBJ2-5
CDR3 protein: CASSFYPGQETQYF

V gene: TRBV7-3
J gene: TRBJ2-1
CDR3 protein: CASSPGQGNEQFF

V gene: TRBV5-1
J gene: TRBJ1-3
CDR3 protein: CASSPQGSGNTIYF

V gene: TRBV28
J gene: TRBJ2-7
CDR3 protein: CASSPGGRVYEQYF

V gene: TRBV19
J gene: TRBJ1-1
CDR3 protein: CASSRGHLNTEAFF

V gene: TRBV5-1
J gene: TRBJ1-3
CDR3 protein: CASSVTGASGNTIYF

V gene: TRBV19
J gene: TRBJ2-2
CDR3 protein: CASSIGKRTSGRTGELFF

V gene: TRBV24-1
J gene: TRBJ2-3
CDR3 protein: CATSSTSGSPDTQYF

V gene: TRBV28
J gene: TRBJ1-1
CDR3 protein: CASLVGTEAFF

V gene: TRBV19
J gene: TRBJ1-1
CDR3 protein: CASSQSPTGLTEAFF

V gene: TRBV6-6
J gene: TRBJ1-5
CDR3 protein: CASIREPDQPQHF

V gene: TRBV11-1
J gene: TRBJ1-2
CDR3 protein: CASSRQGLGYTF

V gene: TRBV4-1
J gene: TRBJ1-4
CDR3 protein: CASSRQYTGTGDEKLFF

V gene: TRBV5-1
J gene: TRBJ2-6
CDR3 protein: CASSLVGQSSGANVLTF

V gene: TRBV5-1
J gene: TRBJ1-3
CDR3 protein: CASSQGTPGNTIYF

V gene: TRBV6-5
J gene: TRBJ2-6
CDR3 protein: CACWDTSGANVLTF

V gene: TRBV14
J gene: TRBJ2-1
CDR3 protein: CASSPLGLASFDEQFF

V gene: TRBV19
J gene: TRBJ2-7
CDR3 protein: CASSPRDRGRHEQYF

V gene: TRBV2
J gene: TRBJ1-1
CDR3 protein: CASSVTGKAFF

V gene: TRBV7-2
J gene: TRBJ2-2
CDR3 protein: CASSPRTAANTGELFF

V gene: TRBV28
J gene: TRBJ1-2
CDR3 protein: CASSLLGSGGGPNYGYTF

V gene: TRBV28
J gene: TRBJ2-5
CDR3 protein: CASSPWEEGRETQYF

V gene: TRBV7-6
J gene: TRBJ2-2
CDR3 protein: CASSLVYRGPGELFF

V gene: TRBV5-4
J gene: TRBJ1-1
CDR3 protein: CASSQNTEAFF

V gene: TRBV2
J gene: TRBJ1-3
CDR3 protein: CAGWRGTGNTIYF

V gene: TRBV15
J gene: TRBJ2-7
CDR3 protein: CATSRDRQGLSYEQYF

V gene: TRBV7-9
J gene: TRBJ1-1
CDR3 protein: CASSQPGQARLGEAFF

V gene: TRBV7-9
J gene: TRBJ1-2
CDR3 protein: CASSLQGYGYTF

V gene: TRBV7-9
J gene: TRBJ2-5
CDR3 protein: CASSLGAGQETQYF

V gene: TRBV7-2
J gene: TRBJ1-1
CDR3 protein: CASSLEPDRASEAFF

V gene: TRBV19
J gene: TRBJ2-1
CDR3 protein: CASSTGRHNEQFF

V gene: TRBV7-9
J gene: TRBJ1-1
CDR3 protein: CASSLDDAGGAEAFF

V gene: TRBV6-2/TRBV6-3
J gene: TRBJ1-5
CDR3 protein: CASSYGRKGSQPQHF

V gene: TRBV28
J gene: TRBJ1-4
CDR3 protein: CASGTANEKLFF

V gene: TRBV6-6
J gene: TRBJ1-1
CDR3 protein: CASSYGESTEAFF